This T cell receptor beta chain was captured in a study of shared clonotypes between healthy human individuals. CDR1 and CDR2 from the germline V gene are KGHSH and LQKENI. This CDR3 contains 15 residues. V lost 0 bases, J lost 7 bases, and 16 bases lay in between. Overall study results and limits: Only a few donors were included, so the genetic and exposure-history diversity represented was limited. Clonotypes shared by all four donors outscored non-shared clonotypes in generation probability.

Regarding this clone: Its antigen remains unidentified.

Donors comprised only Caucasian adults living in Nashville, Tennessee. The assay was immunoSEQ multiplex PCR, and TCRdb's table has in-frame clones only and misses some. This sample has around 690,000 clones, with about 90% found just once. The TCR was taken from a man younger than 35 in good health. Some clones in this sample may be carry-over from other donors' samples. Input material: memory CD8+ T cells from PBMCs. The subset is: CD45RO+ cells pooled with CCR7-negative TemRA cells. The chain couples TRBV18 to TRBJ2-7; D gene unclear. The CDR3 protein is CASSPPATQVWEQYF. The CDR3 DNA sequence: TGTGCCAGCTCACCACCGGCGACTCAAGTTTGGGAGCAGTACTTC.